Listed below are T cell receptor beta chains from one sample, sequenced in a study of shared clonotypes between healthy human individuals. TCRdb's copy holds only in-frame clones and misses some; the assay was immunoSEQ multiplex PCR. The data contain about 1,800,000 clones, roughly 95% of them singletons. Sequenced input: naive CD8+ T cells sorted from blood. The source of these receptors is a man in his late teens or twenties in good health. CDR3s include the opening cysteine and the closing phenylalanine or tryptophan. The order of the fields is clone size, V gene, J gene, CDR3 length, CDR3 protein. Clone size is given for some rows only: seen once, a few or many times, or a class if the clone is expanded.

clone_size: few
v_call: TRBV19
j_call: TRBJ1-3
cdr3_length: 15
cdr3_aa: CASSRDTSSGNTIYF

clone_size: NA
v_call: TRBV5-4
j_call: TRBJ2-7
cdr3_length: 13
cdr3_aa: CASSLHPPGEQYF

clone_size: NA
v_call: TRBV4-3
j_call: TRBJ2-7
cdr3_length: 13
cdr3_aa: CASSPRGAYEQYF

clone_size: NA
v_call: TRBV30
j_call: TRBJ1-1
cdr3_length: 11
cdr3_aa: CAWSEGVEAFF

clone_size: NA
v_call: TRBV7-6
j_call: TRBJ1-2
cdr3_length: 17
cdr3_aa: CASSLHSGPGENYGYTF

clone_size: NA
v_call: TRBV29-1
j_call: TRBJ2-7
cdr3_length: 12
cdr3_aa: CSVRAGGGEQYF

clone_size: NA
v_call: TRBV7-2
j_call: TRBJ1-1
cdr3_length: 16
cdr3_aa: CASSLGTVPRDTEAFF

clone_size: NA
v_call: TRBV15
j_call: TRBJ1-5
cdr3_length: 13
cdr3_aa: CATSPDPNQPQHF

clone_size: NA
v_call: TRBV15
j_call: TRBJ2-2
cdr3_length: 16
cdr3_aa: CATSYPGQGLTGELFF

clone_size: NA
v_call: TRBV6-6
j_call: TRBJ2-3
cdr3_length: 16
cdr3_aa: CASDQIPGQHTDTQYF

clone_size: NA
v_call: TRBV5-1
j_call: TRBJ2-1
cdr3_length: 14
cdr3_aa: CASSLSGLDGEQFF

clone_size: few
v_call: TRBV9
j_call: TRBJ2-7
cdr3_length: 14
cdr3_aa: CASSVGSSSYEQYF

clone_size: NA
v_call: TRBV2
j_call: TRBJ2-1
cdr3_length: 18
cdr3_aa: CASSEALRGFRTNNEQFF

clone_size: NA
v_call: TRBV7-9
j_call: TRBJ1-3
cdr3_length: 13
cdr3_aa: CASSYGGGNTIYF

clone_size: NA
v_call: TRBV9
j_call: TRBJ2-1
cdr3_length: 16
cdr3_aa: CASSPRPGTDKNEQFF

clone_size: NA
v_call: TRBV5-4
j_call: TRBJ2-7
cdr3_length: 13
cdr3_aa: CASSLASSPEQYF

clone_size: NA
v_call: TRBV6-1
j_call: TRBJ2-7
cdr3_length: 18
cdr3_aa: CASSELELSLRMIREQYF

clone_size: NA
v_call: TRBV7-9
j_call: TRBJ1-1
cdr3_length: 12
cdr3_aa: CASSLEGHEAFF

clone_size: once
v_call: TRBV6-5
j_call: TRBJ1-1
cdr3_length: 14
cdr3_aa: CASSYSGRGTEAFF